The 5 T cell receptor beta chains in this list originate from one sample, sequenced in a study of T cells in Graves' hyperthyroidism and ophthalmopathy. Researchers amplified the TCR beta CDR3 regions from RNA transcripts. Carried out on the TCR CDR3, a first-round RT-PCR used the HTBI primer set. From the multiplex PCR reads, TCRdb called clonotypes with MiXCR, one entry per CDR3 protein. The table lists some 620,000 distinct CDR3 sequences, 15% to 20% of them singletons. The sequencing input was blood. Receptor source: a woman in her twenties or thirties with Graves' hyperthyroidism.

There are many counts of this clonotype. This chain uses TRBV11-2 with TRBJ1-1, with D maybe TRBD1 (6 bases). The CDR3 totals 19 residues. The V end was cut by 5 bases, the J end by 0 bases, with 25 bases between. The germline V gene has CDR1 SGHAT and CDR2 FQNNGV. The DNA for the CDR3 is TGTGCCAGCAGCCCGCAACCCCCTCGGGACACACTCATGAACACTGAAGCTTTCTTT. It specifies CASSPQPPRDTLMNTEAFF.

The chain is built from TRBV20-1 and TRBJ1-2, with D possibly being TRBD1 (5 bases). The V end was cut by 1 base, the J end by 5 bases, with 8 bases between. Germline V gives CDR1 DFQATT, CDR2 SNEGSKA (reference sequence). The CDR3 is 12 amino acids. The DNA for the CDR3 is TGCAGTGCTAGAGTGACAGCTTATGGCTACACCTTC. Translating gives CSARVTAYGYTF.

The DNA for the CDR3 is TGTGCCAGCAGCGAACGACAGGGGGCTGCTACAGATACGCAGTATTTT. Protein product: CASSERQGAATDTQYF. This sequence joins TRBV5-5 and TRBJ2-3, with 10 bases lining up with TRBD1. This CDR3 spans 16 amino acids. Unmatched junction bases numbered 8, after V lost 4 bases and J lost 3 bases. Germline V gene sequence: CDR1 SGHKS, CDR2 YYEKEE (reference sequence).

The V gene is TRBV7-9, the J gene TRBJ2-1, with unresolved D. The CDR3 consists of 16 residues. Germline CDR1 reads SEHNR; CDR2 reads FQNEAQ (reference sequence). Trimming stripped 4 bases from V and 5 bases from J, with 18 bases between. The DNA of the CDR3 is TGTGCCAGCAGCTCAAAAGGAGTGGCAGCCCACAATGAGCAGTTCTTC. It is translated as CASSSKGVAAHNEQFF.

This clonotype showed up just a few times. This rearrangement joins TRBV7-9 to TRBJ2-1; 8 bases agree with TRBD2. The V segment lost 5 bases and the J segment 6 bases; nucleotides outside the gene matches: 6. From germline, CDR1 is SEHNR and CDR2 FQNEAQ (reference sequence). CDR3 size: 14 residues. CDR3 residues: CASSPRTSINEQFF. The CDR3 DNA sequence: TGTGCCAGCAGCCCCAGGACTAGCATCAATGAGCAGTTCTTC. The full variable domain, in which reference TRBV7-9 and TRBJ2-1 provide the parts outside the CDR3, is DTGVSQNPRHKITKRGQNVTFRCDPISEHNRLYWYRQTLGQGPEFLTYFQNEAQLEKSRLLSDRFSAERPKGSFSTLEIQRTEQGDSAMYLCASSPRTSINEQFFGPGTRLTVL.